This TCR beta chain emerged from a study of breast tumors, draining lymph nodes, adjacent tissues. Germline loops: CDR1 LGHDT, CDR2 YNNKEL (reference sequence). The length of the CDR3 is 15 residues. Using its own MiXCR run on the multiplex PCR reads, TCRdb lists one record per CDR3 protein. The table shows about 180,000 distinct CDR3 sequences, with 25% to 40% occurring only once. The lymph nodes were axillary draining lymph nodes from breast cancer patients. On this clonotype itself: Its ends do not fully match the called genes, so a read error is possible.

The clonotype originates from a female donor with breast cancer. Some clones in this sample may be carry-over from other donors' samples. The sequenced sample was axillary lymph node tissue. This chain joins TRBV3-1 and TRBJ1-3; D not resolved. CDR3 in amino acids: CASSQVPSSGNTVYF. The CDR3 region has the DNA TGCGCCAGCAGCCAAGTGCCCAGCTCTGGAAACACCGTATATTTT. Based on the CDR3 plus reference TRBV3-1 and TRBJ1-3, the full variable domain is DTAVSQTPKYLVTQMGNDKSIKCEQNLGHDTMYWYKQDSKKFLKIMFSYNNKELIINETVPNRFSPKSPDKAHLNLHINSLELGDSAVYFCASSQVPSSGNTVYFGEGSWLTVV.